This T cell receptor beta chain was observed in a study of blood T cell repertoires in COVID-19. Background on the study: Italy, Spain and the United States were the sources of the convalescent and acute COVID-19 samples.

There are a few counts of this clone. Other nucleotide sequences from this sample produce the same CDR3. V dropped 6 bases and J dropped 5 bases, with 5 bases sitting between them. Germline loops: CDR1 DFQATT, CDR2 SNEGSKA (reference sequence). This CDR3 spans 10 amino acids. Original handling: Researchers report that nucleated cell counts were estimated from reference gene primer amplification. TCRdb's table, derived via immunoSEQ multiplex PCR, lists solely in-frame clones and lacks some. V, J and clone size derive from that table, while D and trimming were established from the DNA sequence. The data contain roughly 120,000 clones, around nine tenths of them singletons.

The TCR comes from a woman between 45 and 60 years old with acute or convalescent COVID-19. The chain employs TRBV20-1 and TRBJ2-1; no reliable D call. Material: peripheral blood. The CDR3, as DNA: TGCAGTGCCTCAGACAATGAGCAGTTCTTC. It translates to CSASDNEQFF.